The 6 T cell receptor beta chains below all came from one sample that was sequenced in a study of early T cells in non-severe SARS-CoV-2 infection. Using its own MiXCR run on the 5' RACE reads, TCRdb lists one record per CDR3 protein. The sample holds over 80,000 distinct CDR3 sequences; less than 15% are singletons and the top ten take approximately 4%. The sequenced sample was whole blood, obtained at baseline. The receptors stem from an adult who was a healthcare worker with PCR-confirmed SARS-CoV-2 infection or an uninfected control (not recorded which).

This clonotype came up a few times. The chain recombines TRBV7-9 with TRBJ2-3; D is uncertain. This CDR3 region has 16 residues. The germline gives CDR1 SEHNR, CDR2 FQNEAQ (reference sequence). Trimming took 4 bases from V and 1 from J, leaving 15 bases between them. The CDR3 is CASSSRVASGTDTQYF. DNA of the CDR3: TGTGCCAGCAGCTCAAGGGTGGCCTCCGGCACAGATACGCAGTATTTT. Supplemented by reference TRBV7-9 and TRBJ2-3, the full variable domain reads DTGVSQNPRHKITKRGQNVTFRCDPISEHNRLYWYRQTLGQGPEFLTYFQNEAQLEKSRLLSDRFSAERPKGSFSTLEIQRTEQGDSAMYLCASSSRVASGTDTQYFGPGTRLTVL.

V and J are TRBV28 and TRBJ1-1; the match to TRBD1 covers 8 bases. Germline trimming cut 1 base from V and 6 bases from J; bases unmatched to any gene: 1. Looked up from germline, CDR1 is MDHEN and CDR2 is SYDVKM. The CDR3 is made up of 13 amino acids. DNA for the CDR3: TGTGCCAGCAGTTTATCAGGGGGCGCTGAAGCTTTCTTT. The encoded protein is CASSLSGGAEAFF.

This clonotype was counted a few times. The J gene is TRBJ2-7, the V gene TRBV5-1; D is possibly TRBD1 (6 bases). In germline, CDR1 is SGHRS, CDR2 YFSETQ. This CDR3 is built from 15 residues. V was pared by 5 bases and J by 0 bases, with 15 bases between. The CDR3 nucleotides read TGCGCCAGCAGTCAACGCCGGGACACCTCCTACGAGCAGTACTTC. Its translation is CASSQRRDTSYEQYF.

This clonotype was counted only a few times. The chain recombines TRBV11-2 with TRBJ2-7; TRBD2 agrees at 8 bases. The CDR3 totals 13 residues. The J segment lost 3 bases and the V segment lost 5 bases, leaving 3 bases of the junction unmatched. Looked up from germline, CDR1 is SGHAT and CDR2 is FQNNGV. The CDR3 nucleotides read TGTGCCAGCAGCCATGGGACTAGCTACGAGCAGTACTTC. Protein product: CASSHGTSYEQYF.

V usage is TRBV12-5 and J usage is TRBJ1-1; no clear D gene. The CDR3 loop spans 14 amino acids. V was cut by 6 bases and J by 0 bases, with 11 bases left in between. Germline values: CDR1 LGHNT, CDR2 FRNRAP. The CDR3 bases are TGTGCTAGTGGAATCGACAATCTGAACACTGAAGCTTTCTTT. This codes for CASGIDNLNTEAFF.

This clonotype was detected a few times. This chain joins TRBV6-5 and TRBJ2-6; 12 positions agree with TRBD2. The CDR3 runs to 18 residues. Germline V lookup: CDR1 MNHEY, CDR2 SVGAGI. With 5 bases clipped from V and 0 bases from J, the junction kept 5 bases outside the gene matches. DNA of the CDR3: TGTGCCAGCAGTAACGGACTAGCGGGAACCTCTGGGGCCAACGTCCTGACTTTC. This encodes CASSNGLAGTSGANVLTF.